This note documents a single TCR beta chain sequence. Its antigen is not known. The sample comes from a study of T cell responses to AZD1222 COVID-19 vaccine. Study-level results: Spike-specific TCR breadth and depth grew following two AZD1222 doses. Clonal diversity was possibly underestimated, and the donors were mostly white British, with more females.

The table came from immunoSEQ multiplex PCR; TCRdb's copy has only in-frame clones and leaves some out. The data contain over 50,000 clones, 80% to 90% of them singletons. Germline CDR1 reads WSHSY; CDR2 reads SAAADI. The V end lost 9 bases, the J end lost 7 bases, and 19 bases lay between the germline ends. The CDR3 has 13 residues. Sample: peripheral blood, taken on day 0 of AZD1222 vaccination. This sequence was found in an adult in good health. The gene calls are TRBV10-2 and TRBJ2-7; weak D call: TRBD2 (5 bases). The CDR3 DNA follows: TGCGCCAGTCCCAGCGGTCCGAGGTGGGAGCAGTACTTC. As protein: CASPSGPRWEQYF.